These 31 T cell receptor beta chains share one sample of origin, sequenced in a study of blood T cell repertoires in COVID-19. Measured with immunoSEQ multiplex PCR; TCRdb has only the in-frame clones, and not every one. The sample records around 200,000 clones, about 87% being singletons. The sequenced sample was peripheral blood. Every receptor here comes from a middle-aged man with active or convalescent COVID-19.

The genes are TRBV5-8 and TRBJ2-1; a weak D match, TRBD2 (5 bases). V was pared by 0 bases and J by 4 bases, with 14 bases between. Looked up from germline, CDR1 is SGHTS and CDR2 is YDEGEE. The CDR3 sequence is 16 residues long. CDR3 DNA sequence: TGTGCCAGCAGCTTGGCCGGGGTCGAAGGGTACAATGAGCAGTTCTTC. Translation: CASSLAGVEGYNEQFF.

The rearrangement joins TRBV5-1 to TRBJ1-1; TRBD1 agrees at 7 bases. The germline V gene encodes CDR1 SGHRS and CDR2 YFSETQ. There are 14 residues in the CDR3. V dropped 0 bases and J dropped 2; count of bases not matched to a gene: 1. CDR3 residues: CASSLGGGNTEAFF. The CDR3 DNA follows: TGCGCCAGCAGCTTGGGAGGGGGCAACACTGAAGCTTTCTTT.

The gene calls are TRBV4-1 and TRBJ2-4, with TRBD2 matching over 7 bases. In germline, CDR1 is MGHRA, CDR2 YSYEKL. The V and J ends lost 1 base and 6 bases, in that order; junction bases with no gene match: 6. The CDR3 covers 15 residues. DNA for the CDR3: TGCGCCAGCAGCCAAGGGGAGGGCGTGAGAAACATTCAGTACTTC. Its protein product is CASSQGEGVRNIQYF.

The CDR3 region has the DNA TGTGCCAGCAGTTTTCCCCGGACAGGGGCCCGCCAGCCCCAGCATTTT. This sequence encodes CASSFPRTGARQPQHF. The chain employs TRBV28 and TRBJ1-5, with 9 bases fitting TRBD1. This CDR3 region has 16 residues. Trimming took 3 bases from V and 7 from J; bases not matched to a gene: 10. The germline V gene encodes CDR1 MDHEN and CDR2 SYDVKM.

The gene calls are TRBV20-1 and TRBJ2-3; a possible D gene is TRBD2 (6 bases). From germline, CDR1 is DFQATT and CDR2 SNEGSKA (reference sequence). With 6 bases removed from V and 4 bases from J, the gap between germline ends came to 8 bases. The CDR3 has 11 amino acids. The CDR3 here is CSAGGPDTQYF. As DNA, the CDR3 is TGCAGTGCCGGAGGGCCAGATACGCAGTATTTT.

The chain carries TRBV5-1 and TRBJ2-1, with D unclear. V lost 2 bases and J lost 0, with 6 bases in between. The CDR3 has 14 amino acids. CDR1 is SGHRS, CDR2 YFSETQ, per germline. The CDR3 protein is CASSFRSSYNEQFF. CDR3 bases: TGCGCCAGCAGCTTTCGGAGCTCCTACAATGAGCAGTTCTTC. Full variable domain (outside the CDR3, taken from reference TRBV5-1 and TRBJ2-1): KAGVTQTPRYLIKTRGQQVTLSCSPISGHRSVSWYQQTPGQGLQFLFEYFSETQRNKGNFPGRFSGRQFSNSRSEMNVSTLELGDSALYLCASSFRSSYNEQFFGPGTRLTVL.

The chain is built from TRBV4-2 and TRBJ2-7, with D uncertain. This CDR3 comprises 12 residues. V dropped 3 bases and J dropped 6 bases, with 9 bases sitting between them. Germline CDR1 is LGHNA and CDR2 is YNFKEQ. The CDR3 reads CASSHSVPEQYF. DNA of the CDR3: TGTGCCAGCAGCCACTCGGTACCCGAGCAGTACTTC.

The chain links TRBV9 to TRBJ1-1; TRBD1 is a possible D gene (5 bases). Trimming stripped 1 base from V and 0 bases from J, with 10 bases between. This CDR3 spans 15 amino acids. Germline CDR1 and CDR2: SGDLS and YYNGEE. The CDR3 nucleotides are TGTGCCAGCAGCGTAATGGGACTCATGAACACTGAAGCTTTCTTT. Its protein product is CASSVMGLMNTEAFF.

DNA of the CDR3: TGTGCCAGTAGCCCAGGCTACGAGCAGTACTTC. This sequence encodes CASSPGYEQYF. V is TRBV19 and J is TRBJ2-7; D ambiguous. The CDR3 extends over 11 amino acids. V was clipped by 6 bases and J by 3 bases, with 6 bases between them. The germline V gene has CDR1 LNHDA and CDR2 SQIVND (reference sequence).

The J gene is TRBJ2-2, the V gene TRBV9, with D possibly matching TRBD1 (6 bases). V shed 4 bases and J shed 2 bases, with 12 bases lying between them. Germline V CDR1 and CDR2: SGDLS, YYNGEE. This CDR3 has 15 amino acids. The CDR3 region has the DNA TGTGCCAGCAGCCCATCGGACAGAAACACCGGGGAGCTGTTTTTT. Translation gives CASSPSDRNTGELFF.

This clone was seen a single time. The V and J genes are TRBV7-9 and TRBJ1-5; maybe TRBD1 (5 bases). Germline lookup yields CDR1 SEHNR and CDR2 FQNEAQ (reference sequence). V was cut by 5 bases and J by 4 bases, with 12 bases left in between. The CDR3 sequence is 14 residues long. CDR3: CASSPGTENQPQHF. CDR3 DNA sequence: TGTGCCAGCAGCCCAGGGACTGAGAATCAGCCCCAGCATTTT.

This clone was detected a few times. The CDR3 spells CASSLYGRHNSPLHF. The DNA for the CDR3 is TGTGCCAGCAGCTTATACGGGAGACATAATTCACCCCTCCACTTT. The chain links TRBV7-2 to TRBJ1-6; D is unresolved. Germline CDR1 and CDR2: SGHTA and FQGNSA. V was clipped by 2 bases and J by 5 bases, with 10 bases between them. This CDR3 is built from 15 residues.

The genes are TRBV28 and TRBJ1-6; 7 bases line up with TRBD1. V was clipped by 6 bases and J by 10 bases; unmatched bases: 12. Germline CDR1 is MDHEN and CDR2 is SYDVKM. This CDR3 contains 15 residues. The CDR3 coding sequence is TGTGCCAGCAGGCAGTCGACAGGGTTCGGCTCACCCCTCCACTTT. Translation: CASRQSTGFGSPLHF. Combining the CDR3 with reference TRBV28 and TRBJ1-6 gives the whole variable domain DVKVTQSSRYLVKRTGEKVFLECVQDMDHENMFWYRQDPGLGLRLIYFSYDVKMKEKGDIPEGYSVSREKKERFSLILESASTNQTSMYLCASRQSTGFGSPLHFGNGTRLTVT.

The CDR3 sequence: CAISESTSRAGNTIYF. CDR3 bases: TGTGCCATCAGTGAGTCTACGAGCAGGGCTGGAAACACCATATATTTT. The chain has TRBV10-3 and TRBJ1-3, with D tentatively TRBD1 (5 bases). Looked up from germline, CDR1 is ENHRY and CDR2 is SYGVKD. The length of the CDR3 is 16 residues. Deletions cut 0 bases from V and 2 bases from J, with 11 bases between.

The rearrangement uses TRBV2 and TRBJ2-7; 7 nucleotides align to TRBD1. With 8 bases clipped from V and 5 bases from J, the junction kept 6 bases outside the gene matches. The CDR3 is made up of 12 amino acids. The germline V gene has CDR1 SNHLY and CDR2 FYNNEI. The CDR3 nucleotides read TGTGCCAGCCGACAGGGTCCCCACGAGCAGTACTTC. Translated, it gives CASRQGPHEQYF.

CDR3 amino acids: CASSLENPGQGEEQYF. The CDR3 bases are TGCGCCAGCAGCTTGGAAAATCCTGGACAGGGCGAGGAGCAGTACTTC. The chain links TRBV5-1 to TRBJ2-7, with 8 nucleotides matching TRBD1. From germline, CDR1 is SGHRS and CDR2 YFSETQ. V dropped 0 bases and J dropped 7; count of bases not matched to a gene: 12. The CDR3 contains 16 residues.

CDR3 sequence: CASSLGSGVGSYGYTF. CDR3 coding DNA: TGTGCCAGCAGCTTGGGTTCCGGGGTCGGAAGCTATGGCTACACCTTC. The V and J genes are TRBV5-8 and TRBJ1-2; D is undetermined. The CDR3 loop spans 16 amino acids. Deletions cut 0 bases from V and 4 bases from J, with 16 bases between. Germline V gives CDR1 SGHTS, CDR2 YDEGEE.

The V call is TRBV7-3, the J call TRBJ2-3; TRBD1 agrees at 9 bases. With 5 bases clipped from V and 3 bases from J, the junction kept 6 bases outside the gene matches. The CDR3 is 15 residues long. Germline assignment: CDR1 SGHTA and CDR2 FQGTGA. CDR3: CASSPGQGLTDTQYF. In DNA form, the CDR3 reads TGTGCCAGCAGCCCGGGACAGGGATTGACAGATACGCAGTATTTT. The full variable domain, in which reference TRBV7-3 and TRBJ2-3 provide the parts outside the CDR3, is GAGVSQTPSNKVTEKGKYVELRCDPISGHTALYWYRQSLGQGPEFLIYFQGTGAADDSGLPNDRFFAVRPEGSVSTLKIQRTERGDSAVYLCASSPGQGLTDTQYFGPGTRLTVL.

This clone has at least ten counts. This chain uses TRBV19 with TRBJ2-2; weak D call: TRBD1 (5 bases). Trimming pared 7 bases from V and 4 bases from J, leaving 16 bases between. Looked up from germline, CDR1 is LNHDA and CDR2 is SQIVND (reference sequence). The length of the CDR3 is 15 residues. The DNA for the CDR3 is TGTGCCAGTACAAAGGTAGCAGGGTCCACCGGGGAGCTGTTTTTT. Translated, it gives CASTKVAGSTGELFF. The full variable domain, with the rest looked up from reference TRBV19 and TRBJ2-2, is DGGITQSPKYLFRKEGQNVTLSCEQNLNHDAMYWYRQDPGQGLRLIYYSQIVNDFQKGDIAEGYSVSREKKESFPLTVTSAQKNPTAFYLCASTKVAGSTGELFFGEGSRLTVL.

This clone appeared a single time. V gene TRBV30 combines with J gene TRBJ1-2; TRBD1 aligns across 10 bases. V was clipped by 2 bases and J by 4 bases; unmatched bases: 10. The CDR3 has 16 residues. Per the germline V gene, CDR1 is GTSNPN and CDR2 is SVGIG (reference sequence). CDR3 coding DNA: TGTGCCTGGAGTCCGCCGGGACAGGGGAGGGGCTATGGCTACACCTTC. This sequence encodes CAWSPPGQGRGYGYTF.

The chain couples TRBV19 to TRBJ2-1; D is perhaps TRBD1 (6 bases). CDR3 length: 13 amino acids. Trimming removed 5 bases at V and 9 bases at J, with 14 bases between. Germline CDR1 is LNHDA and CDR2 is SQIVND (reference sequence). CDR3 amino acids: CASSPQDRSEQFF. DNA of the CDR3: TGTGCCAGTAGTCCCCAAGACAGGTCTGAGCAGTTCTTC.

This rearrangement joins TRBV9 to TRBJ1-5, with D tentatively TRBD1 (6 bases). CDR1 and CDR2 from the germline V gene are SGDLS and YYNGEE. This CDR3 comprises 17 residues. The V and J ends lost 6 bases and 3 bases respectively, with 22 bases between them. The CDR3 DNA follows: TGTGCCAGCACGGATCTTATTCTTGGACAGAACAATCAGCCCCAGCATTTT. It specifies CASTDLILGQNNQPQHF.

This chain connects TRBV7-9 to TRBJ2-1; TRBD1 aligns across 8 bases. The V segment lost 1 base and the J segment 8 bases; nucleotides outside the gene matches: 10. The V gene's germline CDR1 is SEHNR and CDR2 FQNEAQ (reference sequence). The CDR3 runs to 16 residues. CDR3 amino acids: CASSLGGRGHVDEQFF. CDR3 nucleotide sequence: TGTGCCAGCAGCTTAGGGGGCAGGGGGCACGTGGATGAGCAGTTCTTC.

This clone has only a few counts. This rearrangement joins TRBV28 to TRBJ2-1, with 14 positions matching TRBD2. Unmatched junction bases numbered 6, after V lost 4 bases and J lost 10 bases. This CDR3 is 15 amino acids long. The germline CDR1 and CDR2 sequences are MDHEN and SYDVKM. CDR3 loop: CASSSRLAGGREQFF. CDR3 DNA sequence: TGTGCCAGCAGTTCAAGACTAGCGGGGGGGCGGGAGCAGTTCTTC.

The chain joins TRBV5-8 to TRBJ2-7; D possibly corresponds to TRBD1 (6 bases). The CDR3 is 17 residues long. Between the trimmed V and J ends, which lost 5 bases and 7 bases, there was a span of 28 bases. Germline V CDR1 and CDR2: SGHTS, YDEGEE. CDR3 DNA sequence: TGTGCCAGCAGACCAGAGCCGCGACAGGCGACTTGGGAAGAGCAGTACTTC. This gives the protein CASRPEPRQATWEEQYF.

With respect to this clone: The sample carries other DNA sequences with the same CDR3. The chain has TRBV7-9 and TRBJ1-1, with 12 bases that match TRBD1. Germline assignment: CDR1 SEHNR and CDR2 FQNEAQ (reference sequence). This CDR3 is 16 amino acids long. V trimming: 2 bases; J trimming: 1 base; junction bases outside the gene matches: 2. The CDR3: CASSLKGQGANTEAFF. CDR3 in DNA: TGTGCCAGCAGCTTAAAGGGACAGGGGGCGAACACTGAAGCTTTCTTT.

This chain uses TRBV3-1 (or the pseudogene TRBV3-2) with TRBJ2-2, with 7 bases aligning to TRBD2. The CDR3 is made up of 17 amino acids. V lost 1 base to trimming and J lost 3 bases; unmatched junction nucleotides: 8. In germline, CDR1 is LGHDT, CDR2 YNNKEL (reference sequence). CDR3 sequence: CASSQGPSGKHTGELFF. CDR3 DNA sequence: TGTGCCAGCAGCCAAGGGCCCAGCGGGAAACACACCGGGGAGCTGTTTTTT.

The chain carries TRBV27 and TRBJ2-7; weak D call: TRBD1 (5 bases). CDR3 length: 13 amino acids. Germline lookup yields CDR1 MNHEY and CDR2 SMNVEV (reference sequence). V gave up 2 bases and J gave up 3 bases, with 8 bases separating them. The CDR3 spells CASSLGASYEQYF. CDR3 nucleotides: TGTGCCAGCAGTTTAGGGGCTAGCTACGAGCAGTACTTC.

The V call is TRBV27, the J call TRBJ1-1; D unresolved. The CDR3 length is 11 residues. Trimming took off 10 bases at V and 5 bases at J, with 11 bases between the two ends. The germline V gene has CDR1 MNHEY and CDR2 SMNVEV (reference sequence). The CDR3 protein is CATRRGTEAFF. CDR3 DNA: TGTGCCACCAGGCGAGGGACTGAAGCTTTCTTT.

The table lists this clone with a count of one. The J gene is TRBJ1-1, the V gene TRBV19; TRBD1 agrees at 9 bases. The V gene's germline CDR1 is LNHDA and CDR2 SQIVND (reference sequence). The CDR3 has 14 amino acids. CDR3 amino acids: CVTLGLDRGVEAFF. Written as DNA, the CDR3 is TGTGTCACCTTAGGGCTGGACAGGGGCGTGGAAGCTTTCTTT.

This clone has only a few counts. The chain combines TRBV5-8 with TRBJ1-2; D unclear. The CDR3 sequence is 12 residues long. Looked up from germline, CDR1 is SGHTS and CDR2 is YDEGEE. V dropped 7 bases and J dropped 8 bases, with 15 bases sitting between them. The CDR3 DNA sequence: TGTGCCAGCCTGCAAGGAGGCCCCGGCTACACCTTC. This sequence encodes CASLQGGPGYTF. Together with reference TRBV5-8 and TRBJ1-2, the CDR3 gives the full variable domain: EAGVTQSPTHLIKTRGQQATLRCSPISGHTSVYWYQQALGLGLQFLLWYDEGEERNRGNFPPRFSGRQFPNYSSELNVNALELEDSALYLCASLQGGPGYTFGSGTRLTVV.